This T cell receptor beta chain emerged from a study of tumor-infiltrating lymphocytes in localized non-small cell lung cancer. Findings of the study overall: T-cell fraction did not differ between immunotypes IM1 and IM2.

Here immunoSEQ multiplex PCR was the method, and the copy in TCRdb shows in-frame clones only, minus some. In the table there are more than 9,000 clones, roughly 60% of which are singletons. This clone appeared a few times. Its specificity is not known. The V gene's germline CDR1 is MNHNS and CDR2 SASEGT. V lost 1 base and J 0 bases, leaving 15 bases between the germline ends. This CDR3 contains 17 residues. The rearrangement uses TRBV6-1 and TRBJ1-2, with D possibly TRBD1 on 6 matching bases. Sequenced: lung tumor tissue. The source of this sequence is a human donor with non-small cell lung cancer. CDR3 nucleotides: TGTGCCAGCAGTGAAGGGTGGGGGGCACTCACTAACTATGGCTACACCTTC. Translated, it gives CASSEGWGALTNYGYTF.